This TCR beta chain is from a study of blood T cell repertoires in COVID-19 (dated by TCRdb to 2019 to 2021). The study in broad terms: Samples from collaborators originated in the United States, Italy and Spain and spanned both the acute and convalescent phases of COVID-19. The sample metadata nearly always contained a de-identified subject ID, COVID-19 status, age in years and sex. Deeply sampled blood TCRbeta repertoires from subjects exposed to, actively infected with, or recovered from COVID-19 were included in the dataset. The repertoires were released in a freely available public database intended as a resource for research on the immune response to SARS-CoV-2. Samples came from the ongoing ImmuneRACE study (first 160 participants) plus 1,254 subjects from 6 global collaborators. HLA class I and class II types, where available, came from metadata supplied by the sample provider rather than from assay-based typing. The material from the prospective study consisted of cDNA or gDNA derived from T cells, B-cell-depleted T cells, or PBMCs.

A remark on this clone: Its antigen remains unidentified. No much larger clone is present one base from it, and per-base qualities are unavailable.

Whole blood was collected in K2EDTA tubes by collaborating institutions according to the institutions' own protocols. For TCRbeta analysis, collaborators shipped samples as frozen whole blood, isolated PBMCs, or DNA extracted from either of those sample types. Overall study outcomes, separate from this receptor: Clinical and demographic metadata were provided uncurated, with the amount varying by source and participant.

TCRbeta CDR3 regions were amplified from genomic DNA by means of the immunoSEQ Assay, a bias-controlled multiplex PCR. Under the source paper's analysis protocol: Within the assay, amplification of reference gene primers was used to estimate how many nucleated cells each sample contained. To quantify the absolute abundance of each unique TCRbeta CDR3 rearrangement, sequence reads were collapsed and filtered. For each sample, productive Simpson clonality was calculated as the square root of Simpson's diversity index over productive rearrangements. Sourced from immuneACCESS, this table was stored by TCRdb with only in-frame sequences that have V and J called. A share of the clones is absent; for the studies checked, an unresolved V gene accounts for under half, and the remainder has no known explanation. V and J calls and clone size are those listed in that table; D and trimming were worked out from the DNA. A total of some 47,000 clones appear in this sample, 90% of them only once. 5.1% of the sample is in the top ten clones.

The CDR3, cysteine through phenylalanine, is 16 amino acids long. Here the CDR3 DNA is all that survives: 48 bases in frame from base 1. V ends up 4 bases short and J 8 bases short, with an unmatched junction base count of 14. The germline V gene encodes CDR1 SGHNT and CDR2 YYREEE (reference sequence). The sequence came from an older man with acute or convalescent COVID-19. Material: peripheral blood. In this chain, TRBV5-4 is recombined with TRBJ1-2; TRBD1 lines up with 10 middle nucleotides. The CDR3 has the sequence CASSDPGRDRGRGYTF. The sequenced DNA: TGTGCCAGCAGCGACCCAGGACGGGACAGGGGCAGAGGCTACACCTTC.